This is a list of T cell receptor beta chains from one sample in a study of cytomegalovirus exposure and HLA in healthy donors. The method was immunoSEQ multiplex PCR; TCRdb's version includes in-frame clones alone and lacks a portion of them. The sample shows around 100,000 clones, 84% of them seen only once. Sequenced input: PBMCs. These receptor sequences come from a woman under 30 in good health and CMV-seropositive. Both conserved end residues are part of each CDR3.

>13|TRBV6-5|TRBJ2-5
CASKSGRQETQYF
>14|TRBV9|TRBJ2-5
CASSVSGSWQTQYF
>11|TRBV28|TRBJ1-1
CASSFRLGAFF
>16|TRBV30|TRBJ2-1
CAWSSPSGRKNNEQFF
>15|TRBV25-1|TRBJ1-6
CASSQDRGRNSPLHF
>12|TRBV19|TRBJ1-1
CASLGQGTEAFF
>15|TRBV5-8|TRBJ2-3
CASSIRTSGTDTQYF
>12|TRBV6-5|TRBJ2-3
CASSTSSDTQYF
>14|TRBV15|TRBJ1-5
CATSMGGNNQPQHF
>15|TRBV5-1|TRBJ1-1
CASSLAGISNTEAFF
>15|TRBV30|TRBJ2-3
CAWSARGSSTDTQYF
>14|TRBV25-1|TRBJ1-6
CASRTGQDNSPLHF
>15|TRBV6-5|TRBJ1-1
CASSYRGLRNHEAFF
>15|TRBV7-9|TRBJ2-7
CASSLDSGRVYEQYF
>14|TRBV6-6|TRBJ1-3
CASSFTGAGNTIYF
>19|TRBV15|TRBJ2-5
CATSKGALAGIRRQETQYF
>18|TRBV30|TRBJ2-6
CAWSVPVGGGAGANVLTF
>13|TRBV5-1|TRBJ1-5
CASSRGPNQPQHF
>13|TRBV5-6|TRBJ2-7
CASSETVWGEQYF
>13|TRBV6-5|TRBJ1-1
CASSTPGNTEAFF
>16|TRBV5-6|TRBJ1-1
CASSLRGQGMNTEAFF
>14|TRBV5-3|TRBJ2-3
CARSLPSSTDTQYF
>14|TRBV5-6|TRBJ1-2
CASSPGQGLYGYTF
>16|TRBV4-1|TRBJ1-5
CASSPRQGAVNQPQHF
>15|TRBV6-6|TRBJ2-7
CASSYSKGDSYEQYF
>15|TRBV4-1|TRBJ1-4
CASSLTGTLGEKLFF
>15|TRBV23-1|TRBJ2-7
CASPPGLAGGGEQYF
>17|TRBV13|TRBJ2-7
CASSSGGQGQGSYEQYF
>16|TRBV5-5|TRBJ1-5
CASSETGYGSNQPQHF
>17|TRBV2|TRBJ1-2
CASSETGTGAFNYGYTF
>15|TRBV6-1|TRBJ1-1
CASVGGFAMNTEAFF
>15|TRBV4-1|TRBJ2-7
CASSQVAGLSYEQYF
>14|TRBV10-2|TRBJ1-1
CASSESPGKTEAFF
>14|TRBV27|TRBJ2-2
CASSSGQGEGELFF
>16|TRBV7-9|TRBJ1-2
CASSFGDSRANYGYTF
>15|TRBV4-2|TRBJ1-2
CASSQDQGTVGGYTF
>14|TRBV7-9|TRBJ1-1
CASSLGQVNTEAFF
>14|TRBV6-6|TRBJ1-1
CASSAAGINTEAFF
>15|TRBV7-9|TRBJ2-3
CASSSTVVETDTQYF
>15|TRBV28|TRBJ2-5
CASSFLLAQQETQYF
>11|TRBV10-3|TRBJ2-5
CAISPGETQYF